These T cell receptor beta chains were read from a single sample in a study of identical twins. One entry per CDR3 protein, called by TCRdb with MiXCR from the 5' RACE reads. The table includes 300,000 to 400,000 distinct CDR3 sequences, 7% to 9.5% detected once. Sequencing input: naive T cells sorted from blood. These receptors originate from a woman in her forties or fifties in good health. The CDR3 runs from the conserved cysteine through the conserved F or W. The order of the fields is V gene, clone size, J gene, D gene, CDR3 length, CDR3 protein, CDR3 DNA. The D gene is left open where the match is weak. A clone size is listed for some rows: how often the clone was seen (once, few, many), or a class if it is expanded.

V gene: TRBV10-3
clone size: few
J gene: TRBJ2-7
D gene: NA
CDR3 length: 13
CDR3 protein: CAIRGPPSDEQYF
CDR3 DNA: TGTGCCATCCGGGGACCCCCATCGGACGAGCAGTACTTC

V gene: TRBV30
clone size: few
J gene: TRBJ1-1
D gene: TRBD1
CDR3 length: 13
CDR3 protein: CAWMGQSNTEAFF
CDR3 DNA: TGTGCCTGGATGGGACAGTCGAACACTGAAGCTTTCTTT

V gene: TRBV19
clone size: few
J gene: TRBJ1-5
D gene: TRBD1
CDR3 length: 13
CDR3 protein: CASRGTGVQPQHF
CDR3 DNA: TGTGCCAGTAGGGGGACAGGAGTACAGCCCCAGCATTTT

V gene: TRBV6-1
clone size: few
J gene: TRBJ2-1
D gene: NA
CDR3 length: 13
CDR3 protein: CASAYTSTNEQFF
CDR3 DNA: TGTGCCAGCGCGTACACTAGTACCAATGAGCAGTTCTTC

V gene: TRBV12-3/TRBV12-4
clone size: many
J gene: TRBJ1-2
D gene: NA
CDR3 length: 15
CDR3 protein: CASKGRAAANYGYTF
CDR3 DNA: TGTGCCAGCAAAGGTCGGGCAGCCGCTAACTATGGCTACACCTTC

V gene: TRBV5-5
clone size: NA
J gene: TRBJ2-1
D gene: NA
CDR3 length: 13
CDR3 protein: CASSSTGVGEQFF
CDR3 DNA: TGTGCCAGCAGCTCGACGGGAGTCGGTGAGCAGTTCTTC

V gene: TRBV2
clone size: many
J gene: TRBJ2-3
D gene: NA
CDR3 length: 15
CDR3 protein: CASSIRDSHTDTQYF
CDR3 DNA: TGTGCCAGCAGTATTAGGGACTCCCACACAGATACGCAGTATTTT

V gene: TRBV27
clone size: NA
J gene: TRBJ2-1
D gene: NA
CDR3 length: 14
CDR3 protein: CASSSPRVNNEQFF
CDR3 DNA: TGTGCCAGCAGTTCCCCTAGGGTGAATAATGAGCAGTTCTTC

V gene: TRBV20-1
clone size: NA
J gene: TRBJ1-1
D gene: NA
CDR3 length: 12
CDR3 protein: CSAIGGALEAFF
CDR3 DNA: TGCAGTGCTATAGGGGGTGCGCTTGAAGCTTTCTTT

V gene: TRBV2
clone size: many
J gene: TRBJ2-2
D gene: NA
CDR3 length: 12
CDR3 protein: CARITGSGELFF
CDR3 DNA: TGTGCCAGGATAACAGGGTCCGGGGAGCTGTTTTTT

V gene: TRBV20-1
clone size: few
J gene: TRBJ2-1
D gene: TRBD2
CDR3 length: 15
CDR3 protein: CSARPGSGRVNEQFF
CDR3 DNA: TGCAGTGCTAGGCCGGGGAGCGGGAGGGTCAATGAGCAGTTCTTC

V gene: TRBV7-9
clone size: many
J gene: TRBJ2-3
D gene: NA
CDR3 length: 17
CDR3 protein: CASSFMGASLHTDTQYF
CDR3 DNA: TGTGCCAGCAGCTTCATGGGGGCGAGTCTTCACACAGATACGCAGTATTTT

V gene: TRBV20-1
clone size: many
J gene: TRBJ1-1
D gene: NA
CDR3 length: 14
CDR3 protein: CSASGFTGNTEAFF
CDR3 DNA: TGCAGTGCTAGTGGGTTTACAGGGAACACTGAAGCTTTCTTT

V gene: TRBV21-1
clone size: NA
J gene: TRBJ2-5
D gene: NA
CDR3 length: 15
CDR3 protein: CASSAGLPARGTQYF
CDR3 DNA: TGTGCCAGCAGCGCGGGACTACCAGCCCGAGGGACCCAGTACTTC

V gene: TRBV15
clone size: few
J gene: TRBJ2-5
D gene: NA
CDR3 length: 15
CDR3 protein: CATSRDASVGETQYF
CDR3 DNA: TGTGCCACCAGCAGAGATGCCAGTGTTGGAGAGACCCAGTACTTC

V gene: TRBV9
clone size: many
J gene: TRBJ2-1
D gene: TRBD2
CDR3 length: 15
CDR3 protein: CASSVSGSGGNEQFF
CDR3 DNA: TGTGCCAGCAGCGTCTCTGGTAGCGGGGGCAATGAGCAGTTCTTC

V gene: TRBV6-5
clone size: NA
J gene: TRBJ2-7
D gene: NA
CDR3 length: 12
CDR3 protein: CASSRIGNEQYF
CDR3 DNA: TGTGCCAGCAGTCGAATCGGTAACGAGCAGTACTTC

V gene: TRBV15
clone size: few
J gene: TRBJ1-4
D gene: NA
CDR3 length: 19
CDR3 protein: CATSRDRGRGGETNEKLFF
CDR3 DNA: TGTGCCACCAGCAGAGACAGGGGTAGGGGGGGTGAAACTAATGAAAAACTGTTTTTT

V gene: TRBV11-2
clone size: NA
J gene: TRBJ2-7
D gene: TRBD2
CDR3 length: 21
CDR3 protein: CASSSALGSTSGRGHSYEQYF
CDR3 DNA: TGTGCCAGCAGCTCAGCCCTCGGTTCGACTAGCGGGAGGGGCCACTCCTACGAGCAGTACTTC

V gene: TRBV20-1
clone size: NA
J gene: TRBJ2-7
D gene: TRBD1
CDR3 length: 14
CDR3 protein: CSALRTGFLYEQYF
CDR3 DNA: TGCAGTGCACTCCGGACAGGGTTTCTCTACGAGCAGTACTTC

V gene: TRBV12-3/TRBV12-4
clone size: many
J gene: TRBJ1-2
D gene: NA
CDR3 length: 13
CDR3 protein: CASTTGRGYGYTF
CDR3 DNA: TGTGCCAGCACCACTGGGAGGGGGTATGGCTACACCTTC

V gene: TRBV20-1
clone size: few
J gene: TRBJ2-7
D gene: TRBD2
CDR3 length: 15
CDR3 protein: CSATKGLAGVGEQYF
CDR3 DNA: TGCAGTGCTACAAAGGGGCTAGCGGGAGTTGGCGAGCAGTACTTC

V gene: TRBV13
clone size: NA
J gene: TRBJ1-6
D gene: TRBD1
CDR3 length: 15
CDR3 protein: CASSAGTGVNSPLHF
CDR3 DNA: TGTGCCAGCAGCGCAGGGACAGGGGTCAATTCACCCCTCCACTTT

V gene: TRBV11-2
clone size: many
J gene: TRBJ2-1
D gene: TRBD1
CDR3 length: 15
CDR3 protein: CASSPGQGSYNEQFF
CDR3 DNA: TGCGCCAGCAGCCCGGGACAGGGATCCTACAATGAGCAGTTCTTC

V gene: TRBV12-3/TRBV12-4
clone size: NA
J gene: TRBJ1-3
D gene: NA
CDR3 length: 14
CDR3 protein: CASSRQAPGNTIYF
CDR3 DNA: TGTGCCAGCAGTCGACAGGCACCAGGAAACACCATATATTTT

V gene: TRBV15
clone size: NA
J gene: TRBJ2-1
D gene: NA
CDR3 length: 16
CDR3 protein: CATSREVSGTYNEQFF
CDR3 DNA: TGTGCCACCAGCAGAGAAGTTAGCGGAACCTACAATGAGCAGTTCTTC

V gene: TRBV6-6
clone size: many
J gene: TRBJ2-7
D gene: NA
CDR3 length: 15
CDR3 protein: CASSYKWQGPYEQYF
CDR3 DNA: TGTGCCAGCAGTTATAAATGGCAGGGCCCCTACGAGCAGTACTTC

V gene: TRBV7-7
clone size: NA
J gene: TRBJ2-3
D gene: NA
CDR3 length: 14
CDR3 protein: CASRDKGETRQQYF
CDR3 DNA: TGTGCTAGCAGGGATAAGGGCGAGACCCGGCAACAGTATTTT